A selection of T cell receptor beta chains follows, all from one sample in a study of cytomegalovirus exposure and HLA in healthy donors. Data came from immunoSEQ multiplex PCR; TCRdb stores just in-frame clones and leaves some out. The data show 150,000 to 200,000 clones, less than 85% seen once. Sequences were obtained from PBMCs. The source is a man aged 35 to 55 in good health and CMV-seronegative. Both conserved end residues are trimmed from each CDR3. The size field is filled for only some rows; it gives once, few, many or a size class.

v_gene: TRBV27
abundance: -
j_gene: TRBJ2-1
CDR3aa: ASSLSPGIAAQEGQF

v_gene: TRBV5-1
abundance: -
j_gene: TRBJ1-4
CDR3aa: ASSPDRYEKLF

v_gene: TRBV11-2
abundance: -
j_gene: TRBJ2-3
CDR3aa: ASSSSGGRTDTQY

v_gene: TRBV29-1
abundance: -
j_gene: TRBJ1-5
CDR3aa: SVGDSGQPQH

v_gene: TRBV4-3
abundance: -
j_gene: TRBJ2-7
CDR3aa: ASSPRLAGGYEQY

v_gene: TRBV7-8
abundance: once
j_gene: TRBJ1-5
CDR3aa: ASSLGVSNQPQH

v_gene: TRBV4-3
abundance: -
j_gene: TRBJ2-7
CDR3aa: ASSQGRQQNYEQY

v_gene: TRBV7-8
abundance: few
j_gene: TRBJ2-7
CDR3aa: ASSLRGSEQY

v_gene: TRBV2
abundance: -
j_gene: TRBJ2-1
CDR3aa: ASISSASSYNEQF

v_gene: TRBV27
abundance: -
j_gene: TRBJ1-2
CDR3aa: ASSLGGRRAYGYT

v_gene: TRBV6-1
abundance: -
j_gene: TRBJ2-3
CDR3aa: ASSIRQGAPDTQY

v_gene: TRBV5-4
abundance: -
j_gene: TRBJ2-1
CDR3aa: ASSLLSGRGGNEQF

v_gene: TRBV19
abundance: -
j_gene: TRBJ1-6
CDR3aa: ASGQWDSVNSPLH

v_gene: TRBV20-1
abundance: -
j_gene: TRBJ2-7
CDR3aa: SATGEVQY

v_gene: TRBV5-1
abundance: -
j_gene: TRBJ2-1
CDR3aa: ASSWGPGQSGDEQF

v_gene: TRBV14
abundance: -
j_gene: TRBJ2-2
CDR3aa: ASSQGQGNTGELF

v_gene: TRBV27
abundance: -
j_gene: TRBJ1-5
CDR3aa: ASSLRGIQPQH

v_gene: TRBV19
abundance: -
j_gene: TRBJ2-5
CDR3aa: ASTQTSGYQETQY

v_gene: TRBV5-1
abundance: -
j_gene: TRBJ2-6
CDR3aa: ASSSGGTGANVLT

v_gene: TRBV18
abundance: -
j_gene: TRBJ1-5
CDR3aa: ASSPPYGQGGNQPQH